This TCR beta chain was sequenced in a study of tumor and adjacent non-tumor tissue in lung cancer. Across the study: Some 3.9 million productive TCRbeta reads were obtained per sample on average.

The template was RNA from unsorted bulk tissue. Distant lung tissue was collected more than 3 cm away from the tumor edge. V was pared by 0 bases and J by 9 bases, with 15 bases between. Germline V CDR1 and CDR2: MGHRA, YSYEKL. The CDR3 loop spans 15 amino acids. The study, taken as a whole, reports: Patients with more diverse tumor TCRs had worse survival. Top 100 clones took a larger repertoire share in normal lung.

With regard to this clonotype: What it recognizes is unknown. The CDR3 carries no conserved terminal phenylalanine or tryptophan, so it likely arises from a read error.

Three rounds of nested PCR, following a modified ARM-PCR protocol, produced the TCRbeta library. MiXCR, applied by TCRdb to the multiplex PCR reads, yields one record per CDR3 protein. The sample yields 90,000 to 100,000 distinct CDR3 sequences, around three quarters seen once. Sequences were obtained from distant non-tumor lung tissue. This sequence was found in a man in his fifties or sixties with small cell lung cancer. The chain couples TRBV4-1 to TRBJ1-5; D not resolved. CDR3 DNA sequence: TGCGCCAGCAGCCAAGAGGAAACGGGTGTTCGGCCCCAGCATATT. Amino acid sequence: CASSQEETGVRPQHI.